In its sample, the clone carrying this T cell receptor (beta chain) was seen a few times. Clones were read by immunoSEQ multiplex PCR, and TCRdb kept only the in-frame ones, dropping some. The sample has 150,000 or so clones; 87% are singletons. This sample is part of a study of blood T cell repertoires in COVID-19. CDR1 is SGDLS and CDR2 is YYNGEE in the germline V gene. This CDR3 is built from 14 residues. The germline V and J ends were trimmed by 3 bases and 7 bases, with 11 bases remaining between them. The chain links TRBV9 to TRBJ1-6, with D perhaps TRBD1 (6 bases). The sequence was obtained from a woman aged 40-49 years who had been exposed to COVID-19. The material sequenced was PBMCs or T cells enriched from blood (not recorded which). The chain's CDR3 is CASSDGQRNSPLHF. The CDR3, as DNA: TGTGCCAGCAGCGACGGACAGAGAAATTCACCCCTCCACTTT.